The 4 T cell receptor beta chains in this list originate from one sample, sequenced in a study of T cells after yellow fever vaccination. TCRdb fed the 5' RACE reads into MiXCR, producing one record per CDR3 protein. The data show a few hundred thousand distinct CDR3 sequences, approximately 3.5% seen once. The material was PBMCs, obtained 15 days after the yellow fever booster vaccination. The receptors stem from a young man who received the YFV17D yellow fever vaccine.

At least ten counts were recorded for this clonotype. The chain employs TRBV12-3 or TRBV12-4 and TRBJ2-1; no firm D call. Trimming shortened V by 6 bases and J by 4 bases, and 10 bases separated the two germline ends. The CDR3 runs to 13 residues. CDR3 DNA: TGTGCCAGCAGAAAAACGAGTTACAATGAGCAGTTCTTC. This gives the protein CASRKTSYNEQFF.

The chain carries TRBV18 and TRBJ1-3; D call uncertain. Trimming cost V 2 bases and J 1 base, with 12 bases left between them. CDR3 length: 16 residues. The germline CDR1 and CDR2 sequences are KGHSH and LQKENI. CDR3 region: CASSPAVGESGNTIYF. The CDR3 nucleotides read TGTGCCAGCTCACCAGCAGTGGGCGAATCTGGAAACACCATATATTTT.

This clonotype has a count of ten or more. The chain uses TRBV20-1 and TRBJ2-4, with 8 positions matching TRBD1. The V gene's germline CDR1 is DFQATT and CDR2 SNEGSKA (reference sequence). The CDR3 runs 15 residues. V lost 5 bases, J lost 5 bases, and 11 bases stayed unmatched. The CDR3 loop reads CSAGGQALGENIQYF. The CDR3 DNA sequence: TGCAGTGCTGGGGGACAGGCCCTAGGGGAAAACATTCAGTACTTC.

This clonotype was recorded many times. This rearrangement joins TRBV20-1 to TRBJ2-7; TRBD1 matches at 8 bases. Germline V lookup: CDR1 DFQATT, CDR2 SNEGSKA (reference sequence). V shed 3 bases, J shed 4 bases, and the junction held 8 bases outside the gene matches. CDR3 length equals 14 residues. This chain's CDR3 is CSASPAQGVYEQYF. The CDR3 DNA reads TGCAGTGCTAGTCCGGCACAGGGGGTTTACGAGCAGTACTTC.